Reported below is one TCR beta chain. Sequence at one end of the junction differs from germline and may be a read error. Germline CDR1 LGHNA, CDR2 YSLEER. CDR3 length: 14 amino acids. The data derive from a study of T cell responses to AZD1222 COVID-19 vaccine. Assay used: immunoSEQ multiplex PCR; TCRdb lists only in-frame clones, some missing. The sample includes 90,000 to 120,000 clones, roughly nine tenths of them seen just once. The rearrangement links TRBV4-3 to TRBJ1-4; D uncertain. The TCR was taken from an adult in good health. Sample: peripheral blood, taken on day 0 of AZD1222 vaccination. CDR3 in amino acids: CASSQETPNEKLFF. The CDR3, as DNA: TGCGCCAGCAGCCAAGAAACCCCTAACGAAAAACTGTTTTTT.